This T cell receptor beta chain originates from a study of neurological immune-mediated disorders. V gave up 2 bases and J gave up 4 bases, with 9 bases separating them. The CDR3 runs to 14 residues. CDR1 and CDR2 (germline): SGHTA, FQGNSA. A single record per CDR3 protein comes from TCRdb applying MiXCR to the 5' RACE reads. The sample lists about 120,000 distinct CDR3 sequences; roughly 3.2% were seen once. This clonotype was counted ten times or more. Sequenced input: PBMCs. The clonotype originates from a woman in her twenties or thirties with multiple sclerosis. The V gene is TRBV7-2, the J gene TRBJ2-1; a weak D match, TRBD2 (5 bases). The CDR3: CASSLIAKYNEQFF. Here the CDR3 DNA reads TGTGCCAGCAGCTTAATAGCGAAATACAATGAGCAGTTCTTC.